The sequence of this TCR beta chain was determined in a study of cytomegalovirus exposure and HLA in healthy donors. About this clone: The antigen is not known.

Findings of the study overall: Across donors, sequencing depth was assumed by presence/absence analyses to be roughly uniform.

The CDR3 totals 15 residues. Germline CDR1 reads SGDLS; CDR2 reads YYNGEE. V lost 3 bases, J lost 8 bases, and 6 bases stayed unmatched. A multiplex PCR was run with 60 Vbeta primers and 13 Jbeta primers. Clones were read by immunoSEQ multiplex PCR, and TCRdb kept only the in-frame ones, dropping some. The data contain about 120,000 clones, about four fifths of them singletons. The sample consisted of PBMCs. V usage is TRBV9 and J usage is TRBJ1-4; the match to TRBD1 covers 11 bases. The clonotype comes from a woman in her thirties or forties in good health and CMV-seronegative. Written as DNA, the CDR3 is TGTGCCAGCAGCGCCCGGACAGGGGGCGCGGAAAAACTGTTTTTT. It specifies CASSARTGGAEKLFF.